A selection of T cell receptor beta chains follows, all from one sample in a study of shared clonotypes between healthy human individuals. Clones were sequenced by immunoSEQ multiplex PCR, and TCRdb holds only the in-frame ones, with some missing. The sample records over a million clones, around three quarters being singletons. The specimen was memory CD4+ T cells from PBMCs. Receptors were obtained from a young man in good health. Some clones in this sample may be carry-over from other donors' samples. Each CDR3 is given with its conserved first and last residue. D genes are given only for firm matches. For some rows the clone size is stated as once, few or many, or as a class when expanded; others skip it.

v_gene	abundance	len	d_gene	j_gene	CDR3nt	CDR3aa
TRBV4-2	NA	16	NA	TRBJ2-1	TGTGCCAGCAGCCAAGATCTTTTTAGGGGCTACAATGAGCAGTTCTTC	CASSQDLFRGYNEQFF
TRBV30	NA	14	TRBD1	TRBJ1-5	TGTGCCTGGAGATCGACAGGGGGCAATCAGCCCCAGCATTTT	CAWRSTGGNQPQHF
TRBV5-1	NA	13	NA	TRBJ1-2	TGCGCCAGCAGCTTGGGGGTCCCCGGGGGCTACACCTTC	CASSLGVPGGYTF
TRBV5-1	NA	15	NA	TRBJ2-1	TGCGCCAGCAGCTCCCCGATTGCGGGACCCAATGAGCAGTTCTTC	CASSSPIAGPNEQFF
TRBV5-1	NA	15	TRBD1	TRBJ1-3	TGCGCCAGCAGCTTGGAGGGACAGACTGGAAACACCATATATTTT	CASSLEGQTGNTIYF
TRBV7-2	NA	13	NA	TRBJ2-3	TGTGCCAGCAGCGAGGGCCTCACAGATACGCAGTATTTT	CASSEGLTDTQYF
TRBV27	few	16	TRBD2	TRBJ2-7	TGTGCCAGCAGTTTCATAGCGGGAGATTACTCCTACGAGCAGTACTTC	CASSFIAGDYSYEQYF
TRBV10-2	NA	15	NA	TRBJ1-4	TGCGCCAGCAGCGCTACCCAGGGAACTAATGAAAAACTGTTTTTT	CASSATQGTNEKLFF
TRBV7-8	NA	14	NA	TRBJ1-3	TGTGCCAGCAGCTTAGGGTTTTCTGGAAACACCATATATTTT	CASSLGFSGNTIYF
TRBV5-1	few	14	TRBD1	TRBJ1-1	TGCGCCAGCAGCCTTCAGGGGGGAACCACTGAAGCTTTCTTT	CASSLQGGTTEAFF
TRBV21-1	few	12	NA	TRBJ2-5	TGTGCCAGCAGCCCAAGTAAGGAGACCCAGTACTTC	CASSPSKETQYF
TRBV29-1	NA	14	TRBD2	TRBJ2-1	TGCAGCGTTGAGCGGGGGGGAGACTACAATGAGCAGTTCTTC	CSVERGGDYNEQFF
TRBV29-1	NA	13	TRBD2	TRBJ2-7	TGCAGCGTTACCGGACTTAGAGCGGGGGAGCAGTACTTC	CSVTGLRAGEQYF
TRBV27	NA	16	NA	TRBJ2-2	TGTGCCAGCAGTCGATTGCCACCGAACTACACCGGGGAGCTGTTTTTT	CASSRLPPNYTGELFF
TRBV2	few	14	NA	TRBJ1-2	TGTGCCAGCAGCTCGCAGGGATTGAGCTATGGCTACACCTTC	CASSSQGLSYGYTF
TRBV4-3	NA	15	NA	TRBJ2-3	TGCGCCAGCAGCCAAGTCGGAAGCGTCACAGATACGCAGTATTTT	CASSQVGSVTDTQYF
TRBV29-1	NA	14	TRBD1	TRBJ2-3	TGCAGCGTTGATATGGACAGGACTTCAGATACGCAGTATTTT	CSVDMDRTSDTQYF
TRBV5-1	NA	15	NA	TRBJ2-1	TGCGCCAGCAGCTTAGAGCGAGGCTCCTACAATGAGCAGTTCTTC	CASSLERGSYNEQFF
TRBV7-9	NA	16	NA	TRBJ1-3	TGTGCCAGCAGCTTAGAGCCGGGATTCTCTGGAAACACCATATATTTT	CASSLEPGFSGNTIYF
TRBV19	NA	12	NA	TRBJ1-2	TGTGCCAGTTCAGCGCGGGGCTATAGCTACACCTTC	CASSARGYSYTF
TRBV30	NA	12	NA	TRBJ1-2	TGTGCCTGGAGAGTGCAGGGCTCTGGCTACACCTTC	CAWRVQGSGYTF
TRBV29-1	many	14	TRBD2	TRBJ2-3	TGCAGCGGATCGCCGGGGGGAGGAGGGGATACGCAGTATTTT	CSGSPGGGGDTQYF
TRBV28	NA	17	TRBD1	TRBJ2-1	TGTGCCAGCAGTCCTCAACCCGGACAGGGGACCTACAATGAGCAGTTCTTC	CASSPQPGQGTYNEQFF